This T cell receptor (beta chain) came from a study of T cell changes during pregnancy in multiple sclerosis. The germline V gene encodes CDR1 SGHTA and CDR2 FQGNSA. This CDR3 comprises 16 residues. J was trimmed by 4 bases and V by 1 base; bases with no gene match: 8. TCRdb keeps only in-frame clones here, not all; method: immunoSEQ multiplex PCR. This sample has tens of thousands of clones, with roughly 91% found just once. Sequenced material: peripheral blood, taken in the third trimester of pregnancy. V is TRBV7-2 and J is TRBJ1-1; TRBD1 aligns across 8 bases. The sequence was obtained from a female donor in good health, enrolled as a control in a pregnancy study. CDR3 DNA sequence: TGTGCCAGCAGCTTAGTGACAGGGGACCTGGGCACTGAAGCTTTCTTT. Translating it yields CASSLVTGDLGTEAFF.